This T cell receptor beta chain emerged from a study of beta chain features in type 1 diabetes. Study context: Across the samples, about 110,000,000 sorted cells were examined in total. Overall study findings and caveats: In the patient group, naive, central memory and Treg TCRB repertoires seemed more alike than in the healthy donor group.

Averaging approximately 120 mL, one heparinised blood draw was given by each donor. Isolation of CD4+ naive, central memory, regulatory and stem cell-like memory cells was achieved by sorting via CD45RO/CCR7/CD25/CD127/CD95/CD27. The CDR3 consists of 14 residues. Germline V gene sequence: CDR1 SGHVS, CDR2 FQNEAQ. The J segment lost 5 bases and the V segment lost 7 bases, leaving 8 bases of the junction unmatched. The authors reverse transcribed all of the isolated RNA, so sequencing captured expressed TCRB transcripts. Libraries were prepared by immunoSEQ multiplex PCR; TCRdb keeps only in-frame clonotypes and omits some of them. Of under 450,000 clones listed, about 16% are singletons. A few counts support this clone. Its antigen is unidentified.

The origin of this receptor is a woman younger than 35 in good health. V gene TRBV7-8 combines with J gene TRBJ2-3; 8 bases are a match to TRBD1. Sequencing was performed on naive CD4+ T cells from blood. The CDR3: CASTPQGAKDTQYF. CDR3 coding DNA: TGTGCCAGCACCCCTCAGGGGGCAAAAGATACGCAGTATTTT.